Following are 21 T cell receptor beta chains from one sample sequenced in a study of technical replicates of blood from a handful of donors. Profiled with immunoSEQ multiplex PCR; TCRdb holds only in-frame clones, not every one. The sample shows some 83,000 clones, more than 85% of them seen only once. The specimen sequenced was T cells isolated from PBMCs. These receptors were taken from a human donor in good health.

The table lists this clone with a count of one. The chain combines TRBV5-5 with TRBJ1-2; D is perhaps TRBD1 (6 bases). V was cut by 5 bases and J by 3 bases, with 17 bases left in between. Germline V gene data show CDR1 as SGHKS and CDR2 as YYEKEE (reference sequence). The CDR3 covers 15 residues. CDR3 loop: CASSLTSSGDYGYTF. The DNA for the CDR3 is TGTGCCAGCAGTTTGACATCCTCAGGGGACTATGGCTACACCTTC.

The chain combines TRBV28 with TRBJ2-7, with D possibly TRBD1 on 7 matching bases. The length of the CDR3 is 17 residues. Germline CDR1 is MDHEN and CDR2 is SYDVKM. V was clipped by 5 bases and J by 4 bases, with 24 bases between them. The CDR3, as DNA: TGTGCCAGCAGTCCGAACACCAACAGGGGAGGTAGATACGAGCAGTACTTC. Protein product: CASSPNTNRGGRYEQYF.

The rearrangement joins TRBV5-1 to TRBJ2-5; 12 nucleotides match TRBD2. V was pared by 6 bases and J by 5 bases, with 8 bases of the junction left unmatched. The CDR3 sequence is 15 residues long. In germline, CDR1 is SGHRS, CDR2 YFSETQ. CDR3 nucleotides: TGCGCCAGCACCCCGCGACTAGCGGGAGTGGAGACCCAGTACTTC. Its translation: CASTPRLAGVETQYF.

J is TRBJ1-1 and V is TRBV18, with D possibly TRBD1 on 5 matching bases. V lost 3 bases, J lost 8 bases, and 10 bases lay in between. This CDR3 comprises 12 residues. CDR1 KGHSH and CDR2 LQKENI come from the germline V gene. The CDR3 nucleotides are TGTGCCAGCTCACCTAATAACAGGGAAGCTTTCTTT. This codes for CASSPNNREAFF.

This clone appeared a few times. The DNA for the CDR3 is TGTGCCAGTAGTCTGGGACAGCCTCAGTCGGGCTACACCTTC. Amino acids: CASSLGQPQSGYTF. This sequence joins TRBV19 and TRBJ1-2, with 7 bases aligning to TRBD1. From germline, CDR1 is LNHDA and CDR2 SQIVND (reference sequence). After removal of 5 bases from V and 8 bases from J, the junction contained 11 bases not matched to a gene. There are 14 residues in the CDR3.

The chain couples TRBV11-2 to TRBJ1-2, with 9 bases matching TRBD1. The CDR3 consists of 16 residues. V was pared by 8 bases and J by 8 bases, with 18 bases of the junction left unmatched. Germline V gene sequence: CDR1 SGHAT, CDR2 FQNNGV. CDR3 bases: TGTGCCAGCTACCCAGGTCCGGGACAGGGTCGTCGGGGCTACACCTTC. As protein: CASYPGPGQGRRGYTF.

The V gene is TRBV5-1, the J gene TRBJ2-2; tentatively, D is TRBD2 (6 bases). The CDR3 length is 15 residues. With 4 bases removed from V and 2 bases from J, the gap between germline ends came to 12 bases. The germline V gene encodes CDR1 SGHRS and CDR2 YFSETQ. The CDR3 nucleotides read TGCGCCAGCAGCCCGGGACTGGGTAACACCGGGGAGCTGTTTTTT. Its translation is CASSPGLGNTGELFF.

This clone was observed a single time. The chain combines TRBV9 with TRBJ1-1; D is perhaps TRBD1 (5 bases). The CDR3 sequence is 14 residues long. V lost 0 bases and J 11 bases, leaving 17 bases between the germline ends. CDR1 is SGDLS, CDR2 YYNGEE, per germline. The CDR3 reads CASSVVSGGVGAFF. The CDR3 DNA reads TGTGCCAGCAGCGTAGTAAGCGGGGGGGTGGGCGCTTTCTTT.

V usage is TRBV10-3 and J usage is TRBJ1-1, with D unresolved. This CDR3 is 13 amino acids long. Germline V gives CDR1 ENHRY, CDR2 SYGVKD. V was clipped by 4 bases and J by 1 base, with 7 bases between them. The CDR3 DNA follows: TGTGCCATCAGTGTCGCGGAGAACACTGAAGCTTTCTTT. Translated, it gives CAISVAENTEAFF.

The rearrangement uses TRBV5-1 and TRBJ1-1; 7 nucleotides align to TRBD1. CDR3 size: 14 residues. CDR1 is SGHRS, CDR2 YFSETQ, per germline. The V segment lost 4 bases and the J segment 5 bases; nucleotides outside the gene matches: 8. The CDR3 loop is CASSISGTVTEAFF. The CDR3 DNA is TGCGCCAGCAGCATCTCCGGGACAGTAACTGAAGCTTTCTTT.

This chain uses TRBV9 with TRBJ1-1, with D perhaps TRBD1 (5 bases). This CDR3 has 14 amino acids. V was shortened by 4 bases and J by 2 bases, with 12 bases between the two germline ends. Germline lookup yields CDR1 SGDLS and CDR2 YYNGEE. Here the CDR3 DNA reads TGTGCCAGCAGCAGCGGGGGGGAAAACACTGAAGCTTTCTTT. It translates to CASSSGGENTEAFF.

The chain recombines TRBV7-8 with TRBJ2-2, with D possibly TRBD1 on 5 matching bases. This CDR3 has 16 residues. Germline CDR1 is SGHVS and CDR2 is FQNEAQ. The germline V and J ends were trimmed by 5 bases and 1 base, with 14 bases remaining between them. In DNA form, the CDR3 reads TGTGCCAGCAGCCAAAGGCGGCAGGGGAACACCGGGGAGCTGTTTTTT. It specifies CASSQRRQGNTGELFF.

This clone was seen only once. V usage is TRBV18 and J usage is TRBJ2-3, with a possible D match to TRBD1 (5 bases). CDR3 length: 15 residues. Trimming took off 2 bases at V and 6 bases at J, with 15 bases between the two ends. Germline CDR1 KGHSH, CDR2 LQKENI. For the CDR3, the DNA is TGTGCCAGCTCACCATATACCCAGGGAAGGGATACGCAGTATTTT. Translation: CASSPYTQGRDTQYF.

DNA for the CDR3: TGTGCCAGCAGTGAAATGGCGGGACAGTTCGGTCAGCCCCAGCATTTT. It yields the protein CASSEMAGQFGQPQHF. The chain links TRBV2 to TRBJ1-5; 7 bases line up with TRBD1. The V and J ends lost 2 bases and 6 bases, in that order; junction bases with no gene match: 10. CDR1 is SNHLY, CDR2 FYNNEI, per germline. The CDR3 runs 16 residues.

The chain is built from TRBV7-3 and TRBJ2-1; 10 bases are a match to TRBD1. The CDR3 is 15 amino acids. J gave up 2 bases and V 5 bases, and 3 bases lay outside the gene matches. CDR1 and CDR2 from the germline V gene are SGHTA and FQGTGA. In DNA form, the CDR3 reads TGTGCCAGCAGCCTAGGACAGGGGGCCTACAATGAGCAGTTCTTC. Protein product: CASSLGQGAYNEQFF. Complete variable domain (other parts from reference TRBV7-3 and TRBJ2-1): GAGVSQTPSNKVTEKGKYVELRCDPISGHTALYWYRQSLGQGPEFLIYFQGTGAADDSGLPNDRFFAVRPEGSVSTLKIQRTERGDSAVYLCASSLGQGAYNEQFFGPGTRLTVL.

V usage is TRBV6-6 and J usage is TRBJ1-3, with 9 bases lining up with TRBD1. This CDR3 contains 15 residues. Losses at the gene ends were 5 bases for V and 2 bases for J; bases not matched to a gene: 4. Germline V gives CDR1 MNHNY, CDR2 SVGAGI (reference sequence). This CDR3 reads CASSPRTGAGNTIYF. CDR3 sequence (DNA): TGTGCCAGCAGTCCCAGGACAGGGGCTGGAAACACCATATATTTT.

The V gene is TRBV27, the J gene TRBJ1-5; 8 bases match TRBD1. The germline gives CDR1 MNHEY, CDR2 SMNVEV (reference sequence). After removal of 9 bases from V and 1 base from J, the junction contained 11 bases not matched to a gene. The CDR3 is made up of 16 amino acids. This chain's CDR3 is CASSRQGWQSNQPQHF. The CDR3 nucleotides read TGTGCCAGTTCCAGACAGGGGTGGCAAAGCAATCAGCCCCAGCATTTT.

The chain combines TRBV7-3 with TRBJ1-4; D possibly corresponds to TRBD1 (6 bases). Looked up from germline, CDR1 is SGHTA and CDR2 is FQGTGA. CDR3 length: 16 residues. The germline V and J ends were trimmed by 5 bases and 0 bases, with 13 bases remaining between them. The DNA of the CDR3 is TGTGCCAGCAGCCTAGGGGGTCCCGCAACTAATGAAAAACTGTTTTTT. Its protein is CASSLGGPATNEKLFF.

CDR3 nucleotide sequence: TGTGCCACCAGCAGACTAGCGGGAGACACAGATACGCAGTATTTT. Translating gives CATSRLAGDTDTQYF. The V and J genes are TRBV15 and TRBJ2-3; 10 bases agree with TRBD2. The CDR3 runs 15 residues. Germline CDR1 and CDR2: LNHNV and YYDKDF (reference sequence). The V and J ends lost 2 bases and 2 bases, in that order; junction bases with no gene match: 1.

The genes are TRBV12-5 and TRBJ2-1; 10 nucleotides agree with TRBD2. The V segment lost 1 base and the J segment 4 bases; nucleotides outside the gene matches: 1. Germline assignment: CDR1 LGHNT and CDR2 FRNRAP. The CDR3 is 15 amino acids. Written as DNA, the CDR3 is TGTGCTAGTGGTTTGGGGGGACTAGCGTACAATGAGCAGTTCTTC. This encodes CASGLGGLAYNEQFF. Full variable domain (remainder filled in from reference TRBV12-5 and TRBJ2-1): DARVTQTPRHKVTEMGQEVTMRCQPILGHNTVFWYRQTMMQGLELLAYFRNRAPLDDSGMPKDRFSAEMPDATLATLKIQPSEPRDSAVYFCASGLGGLAYNEQFFGPGTRLTVL.

This clone was detected only once. The chain is built from TRBV27 and TRBJ2-5; D is uncertain. The CDR3 loop spans 14 amino acids. The V end was cut by 3 bases, the J end by 4 bases, with 12 bases between. Looked up from germline, CDR1 is MNHEY and CDR2 is SMNVEV (reference sequence). The CDR3 DNA reads TGTGCCAGCAGTTTCTACCGGGTTCCAGAGACCCAGTACTTC. This sequence encodes CASSFYRVPETQYF.